What follows are 7 T cell receptor beta chains derived from one specimen sequenced in a study of blood T cell repertoires in COVID-19. TCRdb keeps only in-frame clones here, not all; method: immunoSEQ multiplex PCR. The sample shows 150,000 to 200,000 clones, roughly four fifths of them seen only once. The sample taken for sequencing was peripheral blood. These receptors came from a man aged 55 to 69 with active or convalescent COVID-19.

CDR3 in amino acids: CASSPWTENTEAFF. CDR3 DNA sequence: TGCGCCAGCAGCCCTTGGACAGAGAACACTGAAGCTTTCTTT. V and J are TRBV5-1 and TRBJ1-1; D is perhaps TRBD1 (6 bases). The germline V gene has CDR1 SGHRS and CDR2 YFSETQ. The CDR3 is 14 amino acids. Trimming cost V 4 bases and J 1 base, with 11 bases left between them. Complete variable domain (other parts from reference TRBV5-1 and TRBJ1-1): KAGVTQTPRYLIKTRGQQVTLSCSPISGHRSVSWYQQTPGQGLQFLFEYFSETQRNKGNFPGRFSGRQFSNSRSEMNVSTLELGDSALYLCASSPWTENTEAFFGQGTRLTVV.

This sequence joins TRBV3-1 (or the pseudogene TRBV3-2) and TRBJ1-1; D is possibly TRBD1 (5 bases). This CDR3 is 15 amino acids long. CDR1 and CDR2 (germline): LGHDT, YNNKEL (reference sequence). V was shortened by 4 bases and J by 1 base, with 13 bases between the two germline ends. CDR3 nucleotides: TGTGCCAGCAGCCTCCGCGGGGGTGGGAACACTGAAGCTTTCTTT. Translation: CASSLRGGGNTEAFF.

The rearrangement links TRBV5-1 to TRBJ2-5, with 7 bases fitting TRBD1. CDR1 and CDR2 (germline): SGHRS, YFSETQ. V trimming: 3 bases; J trimming: 3 bases; junction bases outside the gene matches: 5. CDR3 size: 14 residues. CDR3 nucleotide sequence: TGCGCCAGCAGCTACTTGGGACAGAAAGAGACCCAGTACTTC. Protein: CASSYLGQKETQYF.

The chain combines TRBV7-9 with TRBJ2-1; D is perhaps TRBD2 (6 bases). Germline assignment: CDR1 SEHNR and CDR2 FQNEAQ (reference sequence). The V end was cut by 1 base, the J end by 3 bases, with 10 bases between. The CDR3 is made up of 15 amino acids. CDR3 nucleotide sequence: TGTGCCAGCAGCTTAGGCGGGACTGGCTACAATGAGCAGTTCTTC. It is translated as CASSLGGTGYNEQFF. The full variable domain, its missing parts supplied by reference TRBV7-9 and TRBJ2-1, is DTGVSQNPRHKITKRGQNVTFRCDPISEHNRLYWYRQTLGQGPEFLTYFQNEAQLEKSRLLSDRFSAERPKGSFSTLEIQRTEQGDSAMYLCASSLGGTGYNEQFFGPGTRLTVL.

The chain employs TRBV7-2 and TRBJ1-2, with TRBD1 matching 8 bases. Germline V gene data show CDR1 as SGHTA and CDR2 as FQGNSA. CDR3 length: 14 residues. V dropped 3 bases and J dropped 4; count of bases not matched to a gene: 4. In DNA form, the CDR3 reads TGTGCCAGCAGCTTCCAGGGGGCCGGCTATGGCTACACCTTC. This sequence encodes CASSFQGAGYGYTF.

The CDR3 nucleotides read TGTGCCAGCAGCCAGAGCGGGTTTGGCGAAAAACTGTTTTTT. Its translation: CASSQSGFGEKLFF. This rearrangement joins TRBV14 to TRBJ1-4; D gene unclear. There are 14 residues in the CDR3. Germline lookup yields CDR1 SGHDN and CDR2 FVKESK. Trimming removed 3 bases from V and 8 bases from J, with 13 bases in between.

This clone has just a few counts. This chain connects TRBV9 to TRBJ2-2; 7 bases fit TRBD1. Unmatched junction bases numbered 7, after V lost 2 bases and J lost 6 bases. The CDR3 has 15 amino acids. Germline lookup yields CDR1 SGDLS and CDR2 YYNGEE. The CDR3 loop reads CASSVGTRGPGELFF. Here the CDR3 DNA reads TGTGCCAGCAGCGTCGGAACTAGGGGGCCCGGGGAGCTGTTTTTT.